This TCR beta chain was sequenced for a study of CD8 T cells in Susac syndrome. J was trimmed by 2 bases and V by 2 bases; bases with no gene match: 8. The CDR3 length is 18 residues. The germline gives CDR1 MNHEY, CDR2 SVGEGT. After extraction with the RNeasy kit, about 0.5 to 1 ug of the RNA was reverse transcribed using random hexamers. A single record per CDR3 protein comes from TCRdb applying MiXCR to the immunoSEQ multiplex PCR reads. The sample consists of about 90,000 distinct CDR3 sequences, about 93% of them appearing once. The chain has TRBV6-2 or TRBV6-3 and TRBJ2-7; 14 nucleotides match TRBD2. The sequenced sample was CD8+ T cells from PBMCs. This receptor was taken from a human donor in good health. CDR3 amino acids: CASSYTPGLAGEAYEQYF. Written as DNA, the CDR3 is TGTGCCAGCAGTTACACCCCGGGACTAGCGGGGGAGGCCTACGAGCAGTACTTC.